Included here is one T cell receptor (beta chain) sequence, with context. Only in-frame clones appear in the TCRdb table, and some are missing; sequencing was by immunoSEQ multiplex PCR. The sample lists about 130,000 clones, approximately 84% seen once, with 2.5% to 4% in the top ten. The data stem from a study of PD-L1 blockade in urothelial cancer. Time point of the sample: pretreatment peripheral blood. A total of 1 to 8 samples per patient were collected pretreatment and on-treatment. Trimming left V 6 bases short and J 3 bases short, with 9 bases between. Germline-derived CDR1 and CDR2 are SNHLY and FYNNEI. CDR3 length: 13 amino acids.

Sequencing used PBMCs, obtained around atezolizumab (anti-PD-L1) treatment. J is TRBJ1-5 and V is TRBV2, with D uncertain. The receptor was derived from a man aged 45 to 65 with urothelial cancer. CDR3 region: CASRGLPNQPQHF. For the CDR3, the DNA is TGTGCCAGCAGAGGACTGCCCAATCAGCCCCAGCATTTT.